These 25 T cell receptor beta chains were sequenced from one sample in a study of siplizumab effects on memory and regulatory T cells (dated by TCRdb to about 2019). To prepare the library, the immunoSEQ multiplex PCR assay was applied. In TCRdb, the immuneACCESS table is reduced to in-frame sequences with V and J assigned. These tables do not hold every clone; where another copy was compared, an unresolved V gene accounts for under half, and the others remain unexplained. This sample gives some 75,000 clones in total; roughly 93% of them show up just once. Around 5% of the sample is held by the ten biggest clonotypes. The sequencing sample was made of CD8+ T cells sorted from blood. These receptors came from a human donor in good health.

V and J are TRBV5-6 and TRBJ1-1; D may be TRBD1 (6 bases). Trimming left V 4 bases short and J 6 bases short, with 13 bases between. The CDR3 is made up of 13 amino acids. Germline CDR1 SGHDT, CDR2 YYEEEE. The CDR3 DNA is TGTGCCAGCAGCCGGACAGTGGGCCCTGAAGCTTTCTTT. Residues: CASSRTVGPEAFF.

This CDR3 reads CASSQDEATKYGYTF. CDR3 in DNA: TGCGCCAGCAGCCAAGATGAAGCGACAAAGTATGGCTACACCTTC. The chain uses TRBV4-1 and TRBJ1-2, with unresolved D. Germline values: CDR1 MGHRA, CDR2 YSYEKL. V lost 0 bases and J 5 bases, leaving 13 bases between the germline ends. This CDR3 contains 15 residues.

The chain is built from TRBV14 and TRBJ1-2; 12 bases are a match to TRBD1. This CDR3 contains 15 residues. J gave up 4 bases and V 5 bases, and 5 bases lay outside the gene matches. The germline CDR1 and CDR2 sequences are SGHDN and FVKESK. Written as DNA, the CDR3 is TGTGCCAGCAGCTCCCGGGACAGGGGGCTCTATGGCTACACCTTC. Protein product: CASSSRDRGLYGYTF. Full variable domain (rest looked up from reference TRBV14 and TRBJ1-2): EAGVTQFPSHSVIEKGQTVTLRCDPISGHDNLYWYRRVMGKEIKFLLHFVKESKQDESGMPNNRFLAERTGGTYSTLKVQPAELEDSGVYFCASSSRDRGLYGYTFGSGTRLTVV.

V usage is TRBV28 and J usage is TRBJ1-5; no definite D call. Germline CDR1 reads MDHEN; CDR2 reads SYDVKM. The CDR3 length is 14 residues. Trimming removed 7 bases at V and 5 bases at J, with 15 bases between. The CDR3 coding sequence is TGTGCCAGCAAAGCGGTTGGGGTCGATCAGCCCCAGCATTTT. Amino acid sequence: CASKAVGVDQPQHF.

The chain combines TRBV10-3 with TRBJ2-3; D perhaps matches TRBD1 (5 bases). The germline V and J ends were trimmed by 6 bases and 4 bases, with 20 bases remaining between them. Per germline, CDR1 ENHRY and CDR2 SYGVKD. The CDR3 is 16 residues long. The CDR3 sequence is CAISPVTQTAPDTQYF. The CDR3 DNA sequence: TGTGCCATCAGCCCCGTAACCCAGACAGCGCCAGATACGCAGTATTTT.

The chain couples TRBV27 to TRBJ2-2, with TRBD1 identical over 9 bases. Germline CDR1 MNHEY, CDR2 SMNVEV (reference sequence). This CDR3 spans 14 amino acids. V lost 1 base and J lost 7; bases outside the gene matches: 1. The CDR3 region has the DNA TGTGCCAGCAGTTTATACAGGGGGCACGGGGAGCTGTTTTTT. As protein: CASSLYRGHGELFF.

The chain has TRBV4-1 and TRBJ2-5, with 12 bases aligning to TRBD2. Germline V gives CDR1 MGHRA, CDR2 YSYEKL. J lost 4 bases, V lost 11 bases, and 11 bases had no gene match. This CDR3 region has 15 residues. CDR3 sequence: CAGSPSGGAGETQYF. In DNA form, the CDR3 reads TGCGCCGGCTCACCTAGCGGGGGGGCCGGAGAGACCCAGTACTTC.

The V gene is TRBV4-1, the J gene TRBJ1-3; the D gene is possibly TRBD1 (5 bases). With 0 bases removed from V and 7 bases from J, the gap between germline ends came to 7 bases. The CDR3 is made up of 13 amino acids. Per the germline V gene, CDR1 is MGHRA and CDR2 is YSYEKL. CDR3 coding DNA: TGCGCCAGCAGCCAAGATGAGGGGAACACCATATATTTT. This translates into CASSQDEGNTIYF.

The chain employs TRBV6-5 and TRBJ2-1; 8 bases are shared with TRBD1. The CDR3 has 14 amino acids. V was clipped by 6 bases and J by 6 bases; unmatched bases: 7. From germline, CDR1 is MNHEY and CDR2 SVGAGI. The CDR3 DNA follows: TGTGCCAGCAGCCCTGACAGGGGTGGCAATGAGCAGTTCTTC. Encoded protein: CASSPDRGGNEQFF.

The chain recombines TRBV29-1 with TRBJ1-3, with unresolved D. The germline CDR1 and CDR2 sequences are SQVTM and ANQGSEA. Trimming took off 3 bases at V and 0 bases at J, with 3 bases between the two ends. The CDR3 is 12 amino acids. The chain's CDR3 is CSVETSGNTIYF. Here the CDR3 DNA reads TGCAGCGTTGAGACCTCTGGAAACACCATATATTTT. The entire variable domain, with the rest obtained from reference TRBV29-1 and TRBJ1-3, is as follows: SAVISQKPSRDICQRGTSLTIQCQVDSQVTMMFWYRQQPGQSLTLIATANQGSEATYESGFVIDKFPISRPNLTFSTLTVSNMSPEDSSIYLCSVETSGNTIYFGEGSWLTVV.

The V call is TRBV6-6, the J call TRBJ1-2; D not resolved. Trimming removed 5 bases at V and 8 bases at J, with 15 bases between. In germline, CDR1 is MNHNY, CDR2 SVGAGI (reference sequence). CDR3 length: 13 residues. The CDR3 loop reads CASSPISPHGYTF. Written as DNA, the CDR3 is TGTGCCAGCAGTCCTATCTCTCCCCACGGCTACACCTTC.

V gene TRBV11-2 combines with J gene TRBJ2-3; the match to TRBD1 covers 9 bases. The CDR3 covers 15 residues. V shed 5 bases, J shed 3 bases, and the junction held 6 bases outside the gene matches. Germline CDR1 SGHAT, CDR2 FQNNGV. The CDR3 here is CASSPDRGMTDTQYF. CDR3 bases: TGTGCCAGCAGCCCGGACAGGGGAATGACAGATACGCAGTATTTT. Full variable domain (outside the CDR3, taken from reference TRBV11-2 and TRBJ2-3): EAGVAQSPRYKIIEKRQSVAFWCNPISGHATLYWYQQILGQGPKLLIQFQNNGVVDDSQLPKDRFSAERLKGVDSTLKIQPAKLEDSAVYLCASSPDRGMTDTQYFGPGTRLTVL.

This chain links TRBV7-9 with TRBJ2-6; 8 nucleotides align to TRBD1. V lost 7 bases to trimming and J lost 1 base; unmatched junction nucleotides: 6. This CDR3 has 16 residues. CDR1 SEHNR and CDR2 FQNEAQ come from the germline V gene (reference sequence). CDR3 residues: CASIWTGSSGANVLTF. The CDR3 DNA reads TGTGCCAGCATATGGACAGGGAGTTCTGGGGCCAACGTCCTGACTTTC.

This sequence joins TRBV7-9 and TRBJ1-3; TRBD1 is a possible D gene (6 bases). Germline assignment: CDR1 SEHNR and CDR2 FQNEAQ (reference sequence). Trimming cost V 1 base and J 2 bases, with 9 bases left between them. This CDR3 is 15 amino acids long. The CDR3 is CASSLGGGTGNTIYF. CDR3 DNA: TGTGCCAGCAGCTTAGGAGGGGGGACTGGAAACACCATATATTTT.

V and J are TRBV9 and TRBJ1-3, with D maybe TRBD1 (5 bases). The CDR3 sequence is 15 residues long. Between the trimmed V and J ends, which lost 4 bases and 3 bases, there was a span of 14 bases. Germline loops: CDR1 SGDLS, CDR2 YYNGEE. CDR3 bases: TGTGCCAGCAGCAAAGAGGGGCTCCGTGGAAACACCATATATTTT. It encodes CASSKEGLRGNTIYF.

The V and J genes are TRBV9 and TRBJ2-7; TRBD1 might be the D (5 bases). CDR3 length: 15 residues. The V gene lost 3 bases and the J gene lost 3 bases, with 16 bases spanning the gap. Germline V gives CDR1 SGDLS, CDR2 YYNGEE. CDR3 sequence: CASSADGHQSYEQYF. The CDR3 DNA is TGTGCCAGCAGCGCGGACGGACACCAAAGCTACGAGCAGTACTTC.

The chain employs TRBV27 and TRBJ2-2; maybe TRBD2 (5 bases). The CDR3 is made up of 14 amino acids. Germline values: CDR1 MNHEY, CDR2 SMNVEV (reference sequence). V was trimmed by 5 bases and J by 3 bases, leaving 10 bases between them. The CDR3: CASSSGAHTGELFF. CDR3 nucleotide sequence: TGTGCCAGCAGTAGCGGTGCGCACACCGGGGAGCTGTTTTTT.

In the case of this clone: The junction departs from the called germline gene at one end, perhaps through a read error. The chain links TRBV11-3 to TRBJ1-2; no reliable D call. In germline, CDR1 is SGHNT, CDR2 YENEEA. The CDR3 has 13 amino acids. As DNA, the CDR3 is TGTGCCAGCAGCCAAGGCAGCTCTAGTGGCCACACCTTC. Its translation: CASSQGSSSGHTF.

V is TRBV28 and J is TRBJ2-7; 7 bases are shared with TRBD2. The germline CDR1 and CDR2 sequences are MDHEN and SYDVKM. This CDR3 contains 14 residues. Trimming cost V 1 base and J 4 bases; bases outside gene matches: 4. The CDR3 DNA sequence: TGTGCCAGCAGTTTATCCCTAGCGGAGTACGAGCAGTACTTC. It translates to CASSLSLAEYEQYF.

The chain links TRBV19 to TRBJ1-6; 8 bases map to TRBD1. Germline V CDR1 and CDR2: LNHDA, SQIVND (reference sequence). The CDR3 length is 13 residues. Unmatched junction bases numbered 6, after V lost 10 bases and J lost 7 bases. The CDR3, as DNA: TGTGCCACAACGACAGGGGTAAATTCACCCCTCCACTTT. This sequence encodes CATTTGVNSPLHF.

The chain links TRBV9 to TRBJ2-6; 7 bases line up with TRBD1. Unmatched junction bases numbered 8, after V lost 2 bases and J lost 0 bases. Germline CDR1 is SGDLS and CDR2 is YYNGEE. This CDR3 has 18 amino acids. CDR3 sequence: CASSVDRQGRSGANVLTF. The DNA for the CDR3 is TGTGCCAGCAGCGTCGATAGACAGGGCCGCTCTGGGGCCAACGTCCTGACTTTC.

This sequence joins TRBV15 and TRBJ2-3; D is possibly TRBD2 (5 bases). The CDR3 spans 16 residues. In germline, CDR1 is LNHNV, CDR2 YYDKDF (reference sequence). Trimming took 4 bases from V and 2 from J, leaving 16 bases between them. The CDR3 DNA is TGTGCCACCAGCACTAGCTTGGGTGCGGACACAGATACGCAGTATTTT. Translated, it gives CATSTSLGADTDTQYF. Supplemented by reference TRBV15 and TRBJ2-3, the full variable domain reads DAMVIQNPRYQVTQFGKPVTLSCSQTLNHNVMYWYQQKSSQAPKLLFHYYDKDFNNEADTPDNFQSRRPNTSFCFLDIRSPGLGDTAMYLCATSTSLGADTDTQYFGPGTRLTVL.

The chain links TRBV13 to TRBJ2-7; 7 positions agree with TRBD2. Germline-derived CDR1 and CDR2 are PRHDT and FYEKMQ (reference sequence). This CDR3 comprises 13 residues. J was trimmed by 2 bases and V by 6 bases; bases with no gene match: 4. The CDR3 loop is CASSYSGAYEQYF. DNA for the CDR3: TGTGCCAGCAGTTACAGCGGGGCCTACGAGCAGTACTTC.

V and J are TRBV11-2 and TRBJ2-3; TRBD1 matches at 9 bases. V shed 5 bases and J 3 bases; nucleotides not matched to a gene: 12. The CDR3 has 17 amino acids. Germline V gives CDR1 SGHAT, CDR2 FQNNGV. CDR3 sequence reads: CASSTNTGTGYTDTQYF. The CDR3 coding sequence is TGTGCCAGCAGCACCAACACCGGGACAGGGTATACAGATACGCAGTATTTT.

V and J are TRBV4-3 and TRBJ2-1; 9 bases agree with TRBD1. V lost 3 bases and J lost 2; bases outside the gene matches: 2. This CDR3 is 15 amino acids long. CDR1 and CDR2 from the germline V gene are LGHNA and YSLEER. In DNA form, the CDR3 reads TGCGCCAGCAGCCAGAGGACAGGGGCCTACAATGAGCAGTTCTTC. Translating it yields CASSQRTGAYNEQFF.